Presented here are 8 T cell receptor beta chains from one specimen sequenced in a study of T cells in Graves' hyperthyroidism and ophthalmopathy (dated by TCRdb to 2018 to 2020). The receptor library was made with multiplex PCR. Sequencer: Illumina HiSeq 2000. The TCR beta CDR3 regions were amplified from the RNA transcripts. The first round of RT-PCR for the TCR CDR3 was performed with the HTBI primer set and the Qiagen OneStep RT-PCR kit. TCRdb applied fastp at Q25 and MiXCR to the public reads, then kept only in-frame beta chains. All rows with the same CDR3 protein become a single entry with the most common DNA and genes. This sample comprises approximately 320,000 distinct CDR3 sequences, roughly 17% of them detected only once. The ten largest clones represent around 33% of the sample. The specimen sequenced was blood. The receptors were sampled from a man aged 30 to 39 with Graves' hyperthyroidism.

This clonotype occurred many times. The CDR3 DNA follows: TGTGCCAGCAGTTCGCCGGCGGGCTCCCCCTACGAGCAGTACTTC. It codes for CASSSPAGSPYEQYF. The chain couples TRBV28 to TRBJ2-7; tentative D call: TRBD2 (5 bases). Germline assignment: CDR1 MDHEN and CDR2 SYDVKM. The CDR3 is 15 amino acids. The germline V and J ends were trimmed by 4 bases and 2 bases, with 15 bases remaining between them.

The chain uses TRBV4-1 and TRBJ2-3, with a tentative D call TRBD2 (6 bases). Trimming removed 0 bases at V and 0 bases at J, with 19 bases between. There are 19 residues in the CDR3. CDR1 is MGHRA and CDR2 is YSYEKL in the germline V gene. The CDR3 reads CASSQEGGGTGISTDTQYF. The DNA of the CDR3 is TGCGCCAGCAGCCAAGAGGGCGGCGGGACGGGGATTAGCACAGATACGCAGTATTTT.

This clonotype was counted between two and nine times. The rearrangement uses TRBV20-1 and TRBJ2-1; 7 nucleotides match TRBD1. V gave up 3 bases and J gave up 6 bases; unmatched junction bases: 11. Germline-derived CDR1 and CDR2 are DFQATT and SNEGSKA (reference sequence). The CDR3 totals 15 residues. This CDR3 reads CSARRGLLFGNEQFF. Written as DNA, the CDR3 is TGCAGTGCTAGGAGGGGGCTCTTATTCGGCAATGAGCAGTTCTTC.

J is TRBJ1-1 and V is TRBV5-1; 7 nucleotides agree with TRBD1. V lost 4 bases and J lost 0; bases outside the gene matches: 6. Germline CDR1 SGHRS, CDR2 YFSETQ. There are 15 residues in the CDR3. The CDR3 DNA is TGCGCCAGCAGCCCACCAGGGGGGGTGAACACTGAAGCTTTCTTT. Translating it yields CASSPPGGVNTEAFF.

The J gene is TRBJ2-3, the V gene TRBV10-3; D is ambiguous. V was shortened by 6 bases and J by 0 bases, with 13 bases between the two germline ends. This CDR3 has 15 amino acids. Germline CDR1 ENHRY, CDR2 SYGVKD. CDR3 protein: CAIRLGGSSTDTQYF. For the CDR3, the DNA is TGTGCCATCAGGTTGGGCGGCAGCAGCACAGATACGCAGTATTTT.

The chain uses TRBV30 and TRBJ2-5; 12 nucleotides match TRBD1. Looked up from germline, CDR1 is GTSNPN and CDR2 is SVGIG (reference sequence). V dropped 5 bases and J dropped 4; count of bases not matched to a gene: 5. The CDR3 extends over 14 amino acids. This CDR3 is CAWGGQGARETQYF. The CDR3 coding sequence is TGTGCCTGGGGGGGACAGGGGGCACGAGAGACCCAGTACTTC.

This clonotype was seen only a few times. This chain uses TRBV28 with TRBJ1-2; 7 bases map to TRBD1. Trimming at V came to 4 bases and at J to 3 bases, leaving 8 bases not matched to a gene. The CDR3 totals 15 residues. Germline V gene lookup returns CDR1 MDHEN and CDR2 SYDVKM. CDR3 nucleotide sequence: TGTGCCAGCAGTTCCAATGGACAGGCGTACTATGGCTACACCTTC. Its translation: CASSSNGQAYYGYTF.

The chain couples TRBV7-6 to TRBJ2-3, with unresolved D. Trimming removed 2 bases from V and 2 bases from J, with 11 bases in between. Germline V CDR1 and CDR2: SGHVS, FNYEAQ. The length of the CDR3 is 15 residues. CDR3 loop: CASSLYQTSTDTQYF. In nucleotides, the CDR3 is TGTGCCAGCAGCTTATATCAGACCTCCACAGATACGCAGTATTTT.